At least ten counts were recorded for the clone carrying this T cell receptor (beta chain). The data are from a study of T cells in Graves' hyperthyroidism and ophthalmopathy. The CDR3 loop spans 13 amino acids. The ends were cut back, 7 bases at V and 1 base at J, with 10 bases in the middle. From germline, CDR1 is MNHNS and CDR2 SASEGT. TCR beta CDR3 sequences were amplified from RNA transcripts. First-round RT-PCR with HTBI primers amplified the TCR CDR3 region. TCRdb used MiXCR to reprocess the multiplex PCR reads, holding one entry per CDR3 protein. The sample lists about 360,000 distinct CDR3 sequences; roughly 13% were seen once.

Sequencing was carried out using blood. The chain carries TRBV6-1 and TRBJ1-1; D gene ambiguous. The clonotype comes from a young woman with Graves' hyperthyroidism. CDR3 sequence: CASTRPGNTEAFF. CDR3 coding DNA: TGTGCCAGCACCCGACCAGGGAACACTGAAGCTTTCTTT.